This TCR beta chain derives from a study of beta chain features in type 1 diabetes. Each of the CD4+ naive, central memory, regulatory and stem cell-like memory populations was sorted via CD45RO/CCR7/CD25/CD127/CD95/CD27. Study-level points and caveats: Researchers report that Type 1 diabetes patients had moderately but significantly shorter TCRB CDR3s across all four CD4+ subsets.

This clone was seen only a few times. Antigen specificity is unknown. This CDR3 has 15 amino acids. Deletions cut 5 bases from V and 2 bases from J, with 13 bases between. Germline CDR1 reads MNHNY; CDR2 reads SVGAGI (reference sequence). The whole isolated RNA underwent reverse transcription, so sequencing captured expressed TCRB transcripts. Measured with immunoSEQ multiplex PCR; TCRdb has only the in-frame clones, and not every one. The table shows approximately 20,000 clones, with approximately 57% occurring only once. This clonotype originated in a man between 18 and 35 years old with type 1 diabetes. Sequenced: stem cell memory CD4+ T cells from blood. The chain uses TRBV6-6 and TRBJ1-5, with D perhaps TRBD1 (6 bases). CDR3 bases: TGTGCCAGCAGTGACCCAGGGGCCGGCAATCAGCCCCAGCATTTT. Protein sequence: CASSDPGAGNQPQHF.